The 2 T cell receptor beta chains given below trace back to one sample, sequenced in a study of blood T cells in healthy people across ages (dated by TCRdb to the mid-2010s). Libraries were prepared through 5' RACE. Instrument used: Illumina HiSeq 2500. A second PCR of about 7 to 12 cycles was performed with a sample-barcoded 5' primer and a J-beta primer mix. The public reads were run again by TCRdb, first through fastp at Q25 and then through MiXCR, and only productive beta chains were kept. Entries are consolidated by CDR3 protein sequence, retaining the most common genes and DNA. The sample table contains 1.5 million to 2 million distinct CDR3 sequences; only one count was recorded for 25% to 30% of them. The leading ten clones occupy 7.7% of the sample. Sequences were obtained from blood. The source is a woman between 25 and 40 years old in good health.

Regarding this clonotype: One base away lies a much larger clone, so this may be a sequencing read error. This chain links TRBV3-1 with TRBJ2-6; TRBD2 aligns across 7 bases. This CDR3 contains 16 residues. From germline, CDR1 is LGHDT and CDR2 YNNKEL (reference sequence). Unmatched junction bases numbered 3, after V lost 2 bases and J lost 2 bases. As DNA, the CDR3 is TGTGCCAGCAGCCAAAGACGGGGGGCTGGGGCCAACGTCCTGACTTTC. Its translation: CASSQRRGAGANVLTF.

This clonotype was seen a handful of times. This chain's CDR3 is CASSDHSFGTDTQYF. The DNA of the CDR3 is TGCGCCAGCAGTGACCACTCGTTTGGCACAGATACGCAGTATTTT. This chain joins TRBV10-1 and TRBJ2-3; no clear D gene. The germline V gene encodes CDR1 WNHNN and CDR2 SYGVQD (reference sequence). The CDR3 has 15 amino acids. V lost 3 bases, J lost 1 base, and 11 bases lay in between.